This TCR beta chain derives from a study of T cell repertoires in cytomegalovirus infection (dated 2019 in TCRdb). About the study as a whole: The peptide stimulations were aimed at well-studied HLA-B-restricted epitopes as well as recently identified HLA-C-restricted CMV epitopes, whose presentation resists viral immunomodulation. Because public TCR beta signatures pointed to carriage of CMV infection together with the matching HLA type, the HLA type of each donor mattered for the analysis.

What the work shows at the level of the full study, not this receptor alone: Cumulative frequency of public TCR beta family members discriminated carriers of CMV infection plus the relevant HLA type in this cohort and an independent approximately 350-donor cohort. The ex vivo response was dominated by HLA-C-restricted CMV-specific TCR beta clonotypes, which also provided the single most frequent clonotype in two of eight donors.

This clonotype was detected only a few times. Its specific antigen is unknown. Base qualities are not at hand, and no much larger clone is one base apart. According to the study, the label for this sample's treatment or condition signals: in vitro stimulation with specific CMV peptide epitopes to enrich CMV-specific T cells. Instrument on record: Illumina HiSeq 1500. TCRdb reran the public reads through fastp at Q25 and MiXCR, keeping productive beta chains. Entries that share a CDR3 protein sequence are merged under the most common genes and DNA. The sample has hundreds of thousands of distinct CDR3 sequences on record, under 35% of them singletons. Around 18% of the sample is in the top ten clones. From the cysteine through the phenylalanine, the CDR3 covers 13 amino acids. Only the CDR3 portion is preserved as DNA: 39 bases, with reading frame beginning at the first base. V and J lose 1 base and 6 bases, and a span of 10 bases separates them.

The V and J genes are TRBV12-3 or TRBV12-4 and TRBJ2-7; a weak D assignment points to TRBD2 (6 bases agree). Sequencing used cultured PBMCs, obtained from culture after CMV antigen stimulation. This TCR came from a human donor in good health (CMV status not recorded). Some clones in this sample may be carry-over from other donors' samples. The nucleotide sequence is given as TGTGCCAGCAGTTTAGATGCGGGGAGCGAGCAGTACTTC. Its product reads: CASSLDAGSEQYF.